The 30 T cell receptor beta chains reported below all come from one sample, sequenced in a study of T cell repertoires in cytomegalovirus infection. TCRdb independently ran MiXCR on the reads; one entry per CDR3 protein. Seen here are around 170,000 distinct CDR3 sequences, over 13% observed once, and the top ten hold over 20%. Source material: PBMCs. These receptors were collected from a human donor in good health (CMV status not recorded). Some clones in this sample may be carry-over from other donors' samples.

About this clonotype: Since a much larger clone is just one base distant, this may be a read error. This chain links TRBV5-1 with TRBJ1-1; 7 bases map to TRBD1. The CDR3 runs 15 residues. CDR1 SGHRS and CDR2 YFSETQ come from the germline V gene. The CDR3 here is CANSPPDRRNTEAFF. CDR3 nucleotides: TGCGCCAACAGCCCGCCGGACAGGAGGAACACTGAAGCTTTCTTT.

This clonotype came up a few times. Here the CDR3 reads CSAPGLGVDNEQFF. In nucleotides, the CDR3 is TGCAGTGCTCCTGGACTAGGAGTAGACAATGAGCAGTTCTTC. J is TRBJ2-1 and V is TRBV20-1, with 7 bases matching TRBD2. This CDR3 region has 14 residues. CDR1 is DFQATT, CDR2 SNEGSKA, per germline (reference sequence). V shed 5 bases, J shed 5 bases, and the junction held 9 bases outside the gene matches.

This clonotype showed up many times. The rearrangement links TRBV6-5 to TRBJ2-3; perhaps TRBD1 as D (5 bases). V was clipped by 0 bases and J by 5 bases, with 12 bases between them. From germline, CDR1 is MNHEY and CDR2 SVGAGI. The length of the CDR3 is 15 residues. The CDR3 reads CASSYSPQGEDTQYF. As DNA, the CDR3 is TGTGCCAGCAGTTACTCCCCCCAGGGCGAAGATACGCAGTATTTT.

The V call is TRBV5-6, the J call TRBJ2-4; TRBD2 aligns across 7 bases. CDR1 SGHDT and CDR2 YYEEEE come from the germline V gene. The CDR3 contains 15 residues. After removal of 1 base from V and 4 bases from J, the junction contained 5 bases not matched to a gene. DNA for the CDR3: TGTGCCAGCAGCTTGCTGCCTAGCGGAAAAAACATTCAGTACTTC. It codes for CASSLLPSGKNIQYF.

The chain couples TRBV6-8 to TRBJ2-1, with TRBD1 as a possible D gene (6 bases). The CDR3 is 14 residues long. The germline V gene encodes CDR1 MNHGY and CDR2 SAAAGT. The V gene lost 6 bases and the J gene lost 1 base, with 10 bases spanning the gap. The CDR3: CASRTGTSYNEQFF. The DNA of the CDR3 is TGTGCCAGCAGGACAGGAACATCCTACAATGAGCAGTTCTTC.

This clonotype was detected many times. This sequence joins TRBV28 and TRBJ2-7; maybe TRBD2 (7 bases). The CDR3 sequence is 13 residues long. The V gene lost 7 bases and the J gene lost 7 bases, with 17 bases spanning the gap. Germline V CDR1 and CDR2: MDHEN, SYDVKM. The DNA for the CDR3 is TGTGCCAGCACCCCTGGGGGGGGCCAAGAGCAGTACTTC. Translation gives CASTPGGGQEQYF.

This clonotype was observed many times. This chain connects TRBV12-3 or TRBV12-4 to TRBJ1-5; D unresolved. The CDR3 is 12 amino acids. Trimming took 4 bases from V and 5 from J, leaving 6 bases between them. The CDR3: CASSYQDQPQHF. In nucleotides, the CDR3 is TGTGCCAGCAGTTATCAGGATCAGCCCCAGCATTTT.

As to this clonotype: This may be a read error: a much more frequent sequence differs by one nucleotide. J is TRBJ1-6 and V is TRBV12-3 or TRBV12-4, with TRBD1 matching over 7 bases. The junction had 8 bases not matched to a gene; V was cut back by 6 bases and J by 9 bases. The CDR3 runs 14 residues. CDR3 region: CASSLQGVRSPLHF. CDR3 sequence (DNA): TGTGCCAGCAGCCTCCAGGGGGTGCGTTCACCCCTCCACTTT.

The sample holds a few counts of this clonotype. The gene calls are TRBV27 and TRBJ1-2; maybe TRBD1 (6 bases). Germline CDR1 and CDR2: MNHEY and SMNVEV (reference sequence). The V gene lost 4 bases and the J gene lost 2 bases, with 23 bases spanning the gap. The CDR3 contains 18 residues. Here the CDR3 DNA reads TGTGCCAGCAGTTCAACTCTCGTGCGGGGGCTACTAAACTATGGCTACACCTTC. It encodes CASSSTLVRGLLNYGYTF.

In this sample, this clonotype turned up many times. Germline is not matched at one junction end, which may reflect a read error. The V gene is TRBV12-3 or TRBV12-4, the J gene TRBJ1-1, with a weak D call TRBD1 (5 bases). The CDR3 loop spans 14 amino acids. The DNA of the CDR3 is TGTGCCAGCAGTCCGCACGGGACGAACGCTGAAGCTTTCTTT. Its translation is CASSPHGTNAEAFF.

This clonotype was seen a handful of times. The rearrangement links TRBV10-3 to TRBJ1-2; D is possibly TRBD1 (6 bases). V was trimmed by 11 bases and J by 6 bases, leaving 19 bases between them. CDR3 length: 13 amino acids. In germline, CDR1 is ENHRY, CDR2 SYGVKD. CDR3 protein: CAAQDGGGHGYTF. In DNA form, the CDR3 reads TGTGCCGCCCAGGACGGGGGGGGCCATGGCTACACCTTC.

The chain combines TRBV3-1 with TRBJ1-6; the D is unclear. The germline V gene encodes CDR1 LGHDT and CDR2 YNNKEL (reference sequence). Trimming took off 2 bases at V and 4 bases at J, with 15 bases between the two ends. This CDR3 has 17 amino acids. The CDR3 sequence: CASSQPGRQLYNSPLHF. In DNA form, the CDR3 reads TGTGCCAGCAGCCAACCCGGTCGCCAGTTGTATAATTCACCCCTCCACTTT. The variable domain in full, completed from reference TRBV3-1 and TRBJ1-6, reads DTAVSQTPKYLVTQMGNDKSIKCEQNLGHDTMYWYKQDSKKFLKIMFSYNNKELIINETVPNRFSPKSPDKAHLNLHINSLELGDSAVYFCASSQPGRQLYNSPLHFGNGTRLTVT.

This clonotype was observed a handful of times. This chain uses TRBV6-5 with TRBJ2-1, with 8 bases aligning to TRBD1. V gave up 6 bases and J gave up 3 bases; unmatched junction bases: 4. Germline V gene sequence: CDR1 MNHEY, CDR2 SVGAGI. The CDR3 has 14 amino acids. The CDR3 sequence: CASRLDRDYNEQFF. In DNA form, the CDR3 reads TGTGCCAGCAGGCTGGACAGGGACTACAATGAGCAGTTCTTC.

CDR3 in DNA: TGCAGCGCTCCGGACAGGGGTTCTGGAAACACCATATATTTT. Translating it yields CSAPDRGSGNTIYF. V is TRBV29-1 and J is TRBJ1-3; 9 bases fit TRBD1. Looked up from germline, CDR1 is SQVTM and CDR2 is ANQGSEA. The CDR3 contains 14 residues. J gave up 1 base and V 7 bases, and 5 bases lay outside the gene matches. The full variable domain, in which reference TRBV29-1 and TRBJ1-3 provide the parts outside the CDR3, is SAVISQKPSRDICQRGTSLTIQCQVDSQVTMMFWYRQQPGQSLTLIATANQGSEATYESGFVIDKFPISRPNLTFSTLTVSNMSPEDSSIYLCSAPDRGSGNTIYFGEGSWLTVV.

This clonotype turned up a few times. The CDR3 region is CASSFGRGFGTDTQYF. CDR3 DNA: TGTGCCAGCAGTTTTGGCAGGGGTTTTGGCACAGATACGCAGTATTTT. V is TRBV12-3 or TRBV12-4 and J is TRBJ2-3; D might be TRBD1 (6 bases). The V end lost 3 bases, the J end lost 1 base, and 14 bases lay between the germline ends. The CDR3 has 16 residues.

This clonotype was picked up many times. This sequence joins TRBV29-1 and TRBJ1-2, with 8 bases identical to TRBD1. Trimming cost V 2 bases and J 9 bases; bases outside gene matches: 2. The CDR3 runs to 11 residues. Germline V gene lookup returns CDR1 SQVTM and CDR2 ANQGSEA. The CDR3 DNA reads TGCAGCGTTGAAACAGGGGGTCGCTACACCTTC. This translates into CSVETGGRYTF.

In this sample, this clonotype turned up many times. The chain is built from TRBV7-2 and TRBJ1-2, with D possibly TRBD1 on 6 matching bases. The CDR3 runs 15 residues. V shed 5 bases and J shed 4 bases, with 17 bases lying between them. Germline lookup yields CDR1 SGHTA and CDR2 FQGNSA. This CDR3 is CASSPGDLPGYGYTF. DNA for the CDR3: TGTGCCAGCAGCCCAGGGGACCTACCTGGCTATGGCTACACCTTC. Drawing the rest from reference TRBV7-2 and TRBJ1-2, the complete variable domain is GAGVSQSPSNKVTEKGKDVELRCDPISGHTALYWYRQSLGQGLEFLIYFQGNSAPDKSGLPSDRFSAERTGGSVSTLTIQRTQQEDSAVYLCASSPGDLPGYGYTFGSGTRLTVV.

A word on this clonotype: A much bigger clone sits one base away, suggesting this may be a read error. The chain combines TRBV7-3 with TRBJ1-2, with unresolved D. This CDR3 has 14 residues. V gave up 5 bases and J gave up 3 bases, with 13 bases separating them. In germline, CDR1 is SGHTA, CDR2 FQGTGA. The CDR3 bases are TGTGCCAGCAGCCCATCTGGCATGGACTATGGCTACACCTTC. This sequence encodes CASSPSGMDYGYTF.

This clonotype appeared many times. The chain links TRBV7-2 to TRBJ1-1; D gene unclear. Germline V gives CDR1 SGHTA, CDR2 FQGNSA. The CDR3 is 16 amino acids. V lost 5 bases and J lost 1, with 17 bases in between. CDR3 DNA: TGTGCCAGCAGCACCTGGGCGGGAGTATCGAACACTGAAGCTTTCTTT. This translates into CASSTWAGVSNTEAFF.

This clonotype was recorded many times. This sequence joins TRBV7-9 and TRBJ1-1; 7 bases fit TRBD1. CDR1 is SEHNR, CDR2 FQNEAQ, per germline (reference sequence). V lost 0 bases to trimming and J lost 5 bases; unmatched junction nucleotides: 6. CDR3 length: 15 amino acids. For the CDR3, the DNA is TGTGCCAGCAGCTTAGCGGGGAGGGGGCGGACTGAAGCTTTCTTT. As protein: CASSLAGRGRTEAFF.

CDR3 sequence: CASSPPNADTQYF. CDR3 bases: TGTGCCAGCTCACCACCTAACGCAGATACGCAGTATTTT. This chain uses TRBV18 with TRBJ2-3; D ambiguous. This CDR3 is 13 amino acids long. Germline loops: CDR1 KGHSH, CDR2 LQKENI. V was trimmed by 0 bases and J by 4 bases, leaving 5 bases between them.

The rearrangement uses TRBV20-1 and TRBJ2-1; D may match TRBD1 or TRBD2 (6 bases each). Trimming stripped 6 bases from V and 8 bases from J, with 17 bases between. Germline values: CDR1 DFQATT, CDR2 SNEGSKA (reference sequence). This CDR3 is built from 13 residues. This CDR3 reads CSAERGAVDEQFF. As DNA, the CDR3 is TGCAGTGCCGAAAGGGGGGCTGTCGATGAGCAGTTCTTC.

This clonotype was detected a few times. V gene TRBV28 combines with J gene TRBJ2-7; either TRBD1 or TRBD2 may fit D (6 bases each). The CDR3 runs to 15 residues. Per germline, CDR1 MDHEN and CDR2 SYDVKM. V was shortened by 1 base and J by 3 bases, with 13 bases between the two germline ends. The CDR3 sequence is CASSLSGRGLYEQYF. For the CDR3, the DNA is TGTGCCAGCAGTTTATCGGGCAGGGGACTCTACGAGCAGTACTTC.

This clonotype was observed many times. The genes are TRBV7-2 and TRBJ1-2; no clear D. The CDR3 has 13 amino acids. CDR1 SGHTA and CDR2 FQGNSA come from the germline V gene. V lost 1 base, J lost 4 bases, and 7 bases lay in between. Here the CDR3 DNA reads TGTGCCAGCAGCTTAGGACCGGTCTATGGCTACACCTTC. Protein product: CASSLGPVYGYTF.

This clonotype was counted ten times or more. The chain is built from TRBV7-6 and TRBJ2-5; 8 positions agree with TRBD2. From germline, CDR1 is SGHVS and CDR2 FNYEAQ. The CDR3 totals 17 residues. V was pared by 1 base and J by 2 bases, with 9 bases of the junction left unmatched. The CDR3 region is CASSLGSRLAFQETQYF. The CDR3 nucleotides read TGTGCCAGCAGCTTAGGTTCGAGACTAGCGTTTCAAGAGACCCAGTACTTC.

This clonotype was recorded many times. The chain joins TRBV7-8 to TRBJ2-5; 11 bases fit TRBD2. There are 18 residues in the CDR3. The germline V gene has CDR1 SGHVS and CDR2 FQNEAQ. V shed 1 base, J shed 5 bases, and the junction held 12 bases outside the gene matches. As DNA, the CDR3 is TGTGCCAGCAGCTTAGACAACCTTAGCGGGGGGGCCGGTGAGACCCAGTACTTC. Encoded protein: CASSLDNLSGGAGETQYF.

This clonotype was picked up many times. This chain links TRBV7-2 with TRBJ1-6; D gene ambiguous. Germline CDR1 is SGHTA and CDR2 is FQGNSA. The CDR3 has 15 amino acids. V gave up 1 base and J gave up 2 bases, with 6 bases separating them. CDR3 nucleotide sequence: TGTGCCAGCAGCTTAGATAAGGCCTATAATTCACCCCTCCACTTT. Protein sequence: CASSLDKAYNSPLHF.

This clonotype was detected ten times or more. The rearrangement joins TRBV12-3 or TRBV12-4 to TRBJ2-1; no reliable D call. V shed 4 bases and J shed 8 bases, with 6 bases lying between them. The CDR3 has 11 amino acids. DNA for the CDR3: TGTGCCAGCAGTTCCTGGGATGAGCAGTTCTTC. It is translated as CASSSWDEQFF.

This sequence joins TRBV12-3 or TRBV12-4 and TRBJ2-7; 7 bases are shared with TRBD1. This CDR3 contains 14 residues. V shed 5 bases, J shed 4 bases, and the junction held 8 bases outside the gene matches. CDR3: CASSPDRVGYEQYF. The CDR3 DNA follows: TGTGCCAGCAGTCCCGACAGGGTAGGTTACGAGCAGTACTTC.

The genes are TRBV18 and TRBJ1-5; D call uncertain. Germline loops: CDR1 KGHSH, CDR2 LQKENI. Trimming left V 3 bases short and J 4 bases short, with 13 bases between. The CDR3 has 15 residues. CDR3 sequence (DNA): TGTGCCAGCTCACCGTCCATACTGAGGAATCAGCCCCAGCATTTT. This encodes CASSPSILRNQPQHF. The variable domain in full, completed from reference TRBV18 and TRBJ1-5, reads NAGVMQNPRHLVRRRGQEARLRCSPMKGHSHVYWYRQLPEEGLKFMVYLQKENIIDESGMPKERFSAEFPKEGPSILRIQQVVRGDSAAYFCASSPSILRNQPQHFGDGTRLSIL.